This TCR beta chain is drawn from a study of T-cell memory formation after mild COVID-19. Study as a whole: Clustering of TCRs was largely donor specific.

Germline CDR1 is GTSNPN and CDR2 is SVGIG (reference sequence). This CDR3 spans 11 amino acids. V dropped 5 bases and J dropped 6 bases, with 9 bases sitting between them. This clonotype was recorded at least ten times. A single record per CDR3 protein comes from TCRdb applying MiXCR to the 5' RACE reads. The sample includes around 190,000 distinct CDR3 sequences, about 18% of them seen just once. The sample was PBMCs or a T cell subset sorted from them (not recorded which). The chain is built from TRBV30 and TRBJ2-3; D call uncertain. The receptor was isolated from a man younger than 35 who had mild COVID-19 (a few samples of this study predate the infection). Cell type and time point are not known. The CDR3 protein is CAWGRRDTQYF. The DNA for the CDR3 is TGTGCCTGGGGACGAAGGGATACGCAGTATTTT.